Below, 17 T cell receptor beta chains from the same sample are listed, as sequenced in a study of beta chain features in type 1 diabetes. Reverse transcribing all isolated RNA meant expressed TCRB transcripts were sequenced. Assay used: immunoSEQ multiplex PCR; TCRdb lists only in-frame clones, some missing. Among around 180,000 clones listed, roughly an eighth were seen once. Sequenced material: central memory CD4+ T cells from blood. These receptors came from a woman in her late teens or twenties in good health.

This clone was counted between two and nine times. The CDR3 is CASSHRSTQYF. CDR3 DNA sequence: TGTGCCAGCAGCCACCGGAGTACGCAGTATTTT. The chain carries TRBV5-4 and TRBJ2-3; D unresolved. V was clipped by 4 bases and J by 8 bases, with 8 bases between them. Germline V lookup: CDR1 SGHNT, CDR2 YYREEE (reference sequence). The CDR3 sequence is 11 residues long.

This clone was seen only a few times. The chain links TRBV27 to TRBJ2-7, with unresolved D. The CDR3 sequence is 15 residues long. Trimming shortened V by 4 bases and J by 2 bases, and 15 bases separated the two germline ends. Germline V gives CDR1 MNHEY, CDR2 SMNVEV (reference sequence). As DNA, the CDR3 is TGTGCCAGCAGTTCCCCGGAGAAAGGCGCCTACGAGCAGTACTTC. Amino acids: CASSSPEKGAYEQYF.

The CDR3 region is CASSLKLREGGETQYF. The CDR3 bases are TGTGCCAGCAGCCTGAAGCTCCGGGAGGGAGGGGAGACCCAGTACTTC. The V call is TRBV11-2, the J call TRBJ2-5, with TRBD2 matching 8 bases. Per germline, CDR1 SGHAT and CDR2 FQNNGV. V trimming: 5 bases; J trimming: 5 bases; junction bases outside the gene matches: 13. This CDR3 region has 16 residues.

In this sample, this clone turned up a few times. This chain links TRBV7-9 with TRBJ1-2; D gene ambiguous. Germline V gene lookup returns CDR1 SEHNR and CDR2 FQNEAQ (reference sequence). Trimming left V 5 bases short and J 3 bases short, with 10 bases between. The length of the CDR3 is 13 residues. CDR3 DNA: TGTGCCAGCAGCCCCTCCCTTGACTATGGCTACACCTTC. Translated, it gives CASSPSLDYGYTF.

This clone was seen only a few times. The rearrangement links TRBV2 to TRBJ2-7; possible D gene TRBD2, 6 bases. The CDR3 is made up of 15 amino acids. The ends were cut back, 5 bases at V and 3 bases at J, with 17 bases in the middle. The V gene's germline CDR1 is SNHLY and CDR2 FYNNEI. CDR3 amino acids: CASSLNLAVSYEQYF. The DNA of the CDR3 is TGTGCCAGCAGTCTTAACTTAGCGGTTAGCTACGAGCAGTACTTC.

V and J are TRBV29-1 and TRBJ2-7; 8 positions agree with TRBD2. J lost 3 bases, V lost 3 bases, and 7 bases had no gene match. Germline CDR1 and CDR2: SQVTM and ANQGSEA. The CDR3 length is 14 residues. The CDR3 loop reads CSVESSGSSYEQYF. DNA of the CDR3: TGCAGCGTTGAGTCAAGCGGGAGCAGCTACGAGCAGTACTTC.

This clone was detected a few times. The chain is built from TRBV28 and TRBJ2-5, with a tentative D call TRBD1 (6 bases). CDR3 length: 14 amino acids. From germline, CDR1 is MDHEN and CDR2 SYDVKM. V shed 4 bases and J shed 1 base, with 10 bases lying between them. In DNA, the CDR3 is TGTGCCAGCAGTTCCGGACAGAGCCAAGAGACCCAGTACTTC. This codes for CASSSGQSQETQYF.

The V gene is TRBV28, the J gene TRBJ1-2, with a possible D match to TRBD1 (6 bases). The CDR3 contains 12 residues. The germline gives CDR1 MDHEN, CDR2 SYDVKM. V was pared by 10 bases and J by 2 bases, with 11 bases between. This chain's CDR3 is CAILQGNYGYTF. CDR3 bases: TGTGCCATCCTCCAGGGGAACTATGGCTACACCTTC.

This clone was recorded a few times. The J gene is TRBJ1-2, the V gene TRBV29-1; TRBD1 aligns across 9 bases. V lost 8 bases to trimming and J lost 0 bases; unmatched junction nucleotides: 7. Germline V gene data show CDR1 as SQVTM and CDR2 as ANQGSEA. The CDR3 is 14 amino acids. CDR3 in DNA: TGCAGCTACAGGGGGCCCCGCGCTAACTATGGCTACACCTTC. The encoded protein is CSYRGPRANYGYTF.

This clone was recorded a few times. This sequence joins TRBV29-1 and TRBJ2-3, with D maybe TRBD2 (5 bases). CDR3 length: 15 amino acids. Germline assignment: CDR1 SQVTM and CDR2 ANQGSEA. Trimming removed 4 bases from V and 0 bases from J, with 14 bases in between. The CDR3: CSVAWAGGSTDTQYF. CDR3 DNA: TGCAGCGTTGCTTGGGCGGGTGGGAGCACAGATACGCAGTATTTT.

The chain carries TRBV14 and TRBJ2-5; 8 positions match TRBD1. Germline CDR1 reads SGHDN; CDR2 reads FVKESK. V shed 5 bases, J shed 9 bases, and the junction held 11 bases outside the gene matches. The CDR3 runs 14 residues. The CDR3 DNA reads TGTGCCAGCAGCTCCCGGACAGGGAGGAGGTCCCAGTACTTC. It translates to CASSSRTGRRSQYF.

This clone has only a few counts. One end of the junction is discordant with germline, which a read error may explain. The chain couples TRBV7-9 to TRBJ1-2, with D maybe TRBD1 (5 bases). The CDR3 contains 11 residues. Germline lookup yields CDR1 SEHNR and CDR2 FQNEAQ (reference sequence). The CDR3 reads CASSPQLQGFF. Here the CDR3 DNA reads TGTGCCAGCAGCCCACAACTCCAGGGTTTCTTC. The full variable domain, rest sourced from reference TRBV7-9 and TRBJ1-2, is DTGVSQNPRHKITKRGQNVTFRCDPISEHNRLYWYRQTLGQGPEFLTYFQNEAQLEKSRLLSDRFSAERPKGSFSTLEIQRTEQGDSAMYLCASSPQLQGFFGSGTRLTVV.

This clone has only a few counts. This chain uses TRBV7-2 with TRBJ2-3; no clear D gene. V was clipped by 5 bases and J by 6 bases, with 12 bases between them. The CDR3 is 13 amino acids. Germline V gene lookup returns CDR1 SGHTA and CDR2 FQGNSA. The DNA for the CDR3 is TGTGCCAGCAGCCCCCAGTCCGGGGATACGCAGTATTTT. Residues: CASSPQSGDTQYF.

The rearrangement joins TRBV6-5 to TRBJ2-1; TRBD2 matches at 7 bases. Germline V CDR1 and CDR2: MNHEY, SVGAGI. The CDR3 is 16 residues long. Unmatched junction bases numbered 4, after V lost 0 bases and J lost 2 bases. The CDR3 region is CASSYSSGRAYNEQFF. The CDR3 nucleotides are TGTGCCAGCAGTTACTCGAGTGGGAGGGCCTACAATGAGCAGTTCTTC.

V gene TRBV5-6 combines with J gene TRBJ1-5; D ambiguous. There are 15 residues in the CDR3. Germline loops: CDR1 SGHDT, CDR2 YYEEEE. The V end was cut by 4 bases, the J end by 4 bases, with 15 bases between. The CDR3 sequence: CASSGKDSGNQPQHF. In DNA form, the CDR3 reads TGTGCCAGCAGCGGAAAGGACTCGGGGAATCAGCCCCAGCATTTT.

The chain recombines TRBV4-2 with TRBJ1-5; D not certain. There are 15 residues in the CDR3. V lost 0 bases and J lost 5, with 11 bases in between. CDR1 is LGHNA and CDR2 is YNFKEQ in the germline V gene. CDR3 sequence: CASSQDPTIDQPQHF. The CDR3, as DNA: TGTGCCAGCAGCCAAGATCCCACAATCGATCAGCCCCAGCATTTT.

V is TRBV29-1 and J is TRBJ1-1, with 10 bases aligning to TRBD1. The CDR3 sequence is 14 residues long. The V gene end was trimmed by 5 bases and the J gene end by 3 bases; junction bases not matched to a gene: 6. Germline lookup yields CDR1 SQVTM and CDR2 ANQGSEA. DNA of the CDR3: TGCAGCGTTTCGCCGGGACAGGGGTACACTGAAGCTTTCTTT. It codes for CSVSPGQGYTEAFF.